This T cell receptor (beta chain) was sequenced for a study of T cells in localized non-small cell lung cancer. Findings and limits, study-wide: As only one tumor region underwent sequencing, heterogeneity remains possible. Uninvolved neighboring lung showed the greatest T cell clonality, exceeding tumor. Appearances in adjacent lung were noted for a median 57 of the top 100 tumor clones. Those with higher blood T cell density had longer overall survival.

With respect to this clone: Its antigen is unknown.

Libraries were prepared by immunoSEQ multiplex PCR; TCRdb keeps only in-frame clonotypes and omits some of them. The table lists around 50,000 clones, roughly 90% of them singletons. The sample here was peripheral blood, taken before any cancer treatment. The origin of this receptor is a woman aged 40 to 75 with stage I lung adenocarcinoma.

CDR3: CASSDTGTTGTQYF. Here the CDR3 DNA reads TGCGCCAGCAGCGACACCGGGACAACCGGGACCCAGTACTTC. This chain joins TRBV5-1 and TRBJ2-5; tentatively, D is TRBD1 (6 bases). Trimming cost V 4 bases and J 7 bases, with 17 bases left between them. The CDR3 totals 14 residues. Germline CDR1 reads SGHRS; CDR2 reads YFSETQ.